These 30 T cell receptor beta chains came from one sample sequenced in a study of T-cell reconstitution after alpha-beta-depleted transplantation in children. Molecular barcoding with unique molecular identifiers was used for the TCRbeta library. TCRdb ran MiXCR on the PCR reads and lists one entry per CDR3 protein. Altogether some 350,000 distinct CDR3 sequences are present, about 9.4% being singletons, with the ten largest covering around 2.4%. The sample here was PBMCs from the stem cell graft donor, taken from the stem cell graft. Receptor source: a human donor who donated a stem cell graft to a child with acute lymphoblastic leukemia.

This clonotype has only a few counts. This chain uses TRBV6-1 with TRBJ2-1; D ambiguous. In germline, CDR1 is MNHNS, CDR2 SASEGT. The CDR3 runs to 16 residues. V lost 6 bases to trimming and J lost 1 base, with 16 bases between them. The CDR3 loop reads CASSLEPRNSYNEQFF. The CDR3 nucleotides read TGTGCCAGCAGCTTGGAACCAAGAAATTCCTACAATGAGCAGTTCTTC.

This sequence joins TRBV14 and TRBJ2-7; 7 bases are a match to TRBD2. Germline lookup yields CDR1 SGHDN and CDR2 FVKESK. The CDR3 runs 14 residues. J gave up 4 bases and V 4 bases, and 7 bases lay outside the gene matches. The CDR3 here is CASSLLAGEYEQYF. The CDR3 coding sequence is TGTGCCAGCAGCCTGTTGGCGGGAGAGTACGAGCAGTACTTC.

The CDR3 here is CSVGAKGYSRSLGEQYF. The CDR3 DNA reads as TGCAGCGTTGGTGCTAAAGGCTATTCGAGATCCCTAGGCGAGCAGTACTTC. The rearrangement uses TRBV29-1 and TRBJ2-7; D is unresolved. Trimming cost V 4 bases and J 6 bases, with 28 bases left between them. The germline CDR1 and CDR2 sequences are SQVTM and ANQGSEA. This CDR3 is built from 17 residues.

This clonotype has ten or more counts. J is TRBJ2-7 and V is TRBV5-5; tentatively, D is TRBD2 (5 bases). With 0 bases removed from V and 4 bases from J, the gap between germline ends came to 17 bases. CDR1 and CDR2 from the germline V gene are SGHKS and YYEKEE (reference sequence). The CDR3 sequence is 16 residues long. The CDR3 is CASSLEWTPGLYEQYF. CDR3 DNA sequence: TGTGCCAGCAGCTTGGAATGGACTCCAGGACTTTACGAGCAGTACTTC.

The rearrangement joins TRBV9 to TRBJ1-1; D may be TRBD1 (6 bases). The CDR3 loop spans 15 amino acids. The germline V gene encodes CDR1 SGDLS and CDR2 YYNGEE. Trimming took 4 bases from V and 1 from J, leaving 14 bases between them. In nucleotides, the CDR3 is TGTGCCAGCAGCTCTGGACAGATCACGAACACTGAAGCTTTCTTT. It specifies CASSSGQITNTEAFF. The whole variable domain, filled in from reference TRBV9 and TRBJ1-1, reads DSGVTQTPKHLITATGQRVTLRCSPRSGDLSVYWYQQSLDQGLQFLIQYYNGEERAKGNILERFSAQQFPDLHSELNLSSLELGDSALYFCASSSGQITNTEAFFGQGTRLTVV.

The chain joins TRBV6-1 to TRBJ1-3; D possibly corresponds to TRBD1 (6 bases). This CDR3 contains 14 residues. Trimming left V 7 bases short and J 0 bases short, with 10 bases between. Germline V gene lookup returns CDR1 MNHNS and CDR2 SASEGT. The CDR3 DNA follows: TGTGCCAGCAATGACAGGAGCTCTGGAAACACCATATATTTT. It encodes CASNDRSSGNTIYF.

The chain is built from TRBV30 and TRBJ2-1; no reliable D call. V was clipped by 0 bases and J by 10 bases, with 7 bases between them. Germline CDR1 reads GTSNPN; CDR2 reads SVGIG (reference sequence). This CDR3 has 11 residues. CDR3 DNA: TGTGCCTGGAGTGTAAACCAGGAGCAGTTCTTC. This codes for CAWSVNQEQFF.

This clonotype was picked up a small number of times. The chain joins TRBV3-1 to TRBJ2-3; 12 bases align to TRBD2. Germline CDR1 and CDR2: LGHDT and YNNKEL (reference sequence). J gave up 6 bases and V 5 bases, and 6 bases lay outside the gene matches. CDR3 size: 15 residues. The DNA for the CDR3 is TGTGCCAGCAGCGCTAGACTAGCGGGAGTTGATACGCAGTATTTT. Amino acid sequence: CASSARLAGVDTQYF.

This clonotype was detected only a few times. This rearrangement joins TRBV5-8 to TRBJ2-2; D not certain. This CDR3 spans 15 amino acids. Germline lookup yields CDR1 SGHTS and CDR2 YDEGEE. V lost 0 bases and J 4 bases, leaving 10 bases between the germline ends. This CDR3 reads CASSLGRRLTGELFF. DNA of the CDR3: TGTGCCAGCAGCTTGGGGCGCCGACTCACCGGGGAGCTGTTTTTT.

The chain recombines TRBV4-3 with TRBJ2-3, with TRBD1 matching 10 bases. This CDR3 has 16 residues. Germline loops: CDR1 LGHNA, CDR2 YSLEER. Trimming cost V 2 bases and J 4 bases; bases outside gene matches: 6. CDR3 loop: CASSQKPGQGSDTQYF. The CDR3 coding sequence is TGCGCCAGCAGCCAAAAACCGGGACAGGGGTCAGATACGCAGTATTTT.

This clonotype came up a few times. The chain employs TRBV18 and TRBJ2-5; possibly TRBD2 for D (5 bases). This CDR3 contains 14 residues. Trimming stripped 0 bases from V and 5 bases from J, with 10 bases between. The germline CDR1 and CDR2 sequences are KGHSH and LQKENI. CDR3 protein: CASSPPSRAETQYF. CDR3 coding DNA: TGTGCCAGCTCACCACCTTCGAGGGCCGAGACCCAGTACTTC.

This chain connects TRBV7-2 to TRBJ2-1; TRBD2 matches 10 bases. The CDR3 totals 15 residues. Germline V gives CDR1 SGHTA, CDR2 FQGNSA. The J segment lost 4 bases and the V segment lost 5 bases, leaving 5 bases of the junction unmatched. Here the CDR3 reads CASSPSGSGYNEQFF. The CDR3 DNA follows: TGTGCCAGCAGCCCTAGCGGGAGCGGGTACAATGAGCAGTTCTTC.

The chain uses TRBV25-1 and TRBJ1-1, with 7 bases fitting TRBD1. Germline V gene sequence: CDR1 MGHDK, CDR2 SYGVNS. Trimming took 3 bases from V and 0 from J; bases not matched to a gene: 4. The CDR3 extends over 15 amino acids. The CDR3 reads CASSETGRMNTEAFF. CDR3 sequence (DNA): TGTGCCAGCAGTGAGACAGGGCGCATGAACACTGAAGCTTTCTTT.

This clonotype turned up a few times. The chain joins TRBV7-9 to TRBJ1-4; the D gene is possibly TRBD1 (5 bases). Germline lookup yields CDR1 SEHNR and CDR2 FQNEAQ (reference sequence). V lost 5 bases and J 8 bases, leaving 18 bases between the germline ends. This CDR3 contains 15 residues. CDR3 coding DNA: TGTGCCAGCAGCCGACCTGGAGGGGACGAAGAAAAACTGTTTTTT. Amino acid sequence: CASSRPGGDEEKLFF.

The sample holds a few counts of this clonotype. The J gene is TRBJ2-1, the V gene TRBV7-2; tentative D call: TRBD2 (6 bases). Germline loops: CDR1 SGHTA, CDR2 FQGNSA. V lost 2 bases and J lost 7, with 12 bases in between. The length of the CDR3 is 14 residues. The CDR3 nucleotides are TGTGCCAGCAGCTTAATGCGGGAAGAGAATGAGCAGTTCTTC. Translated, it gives CASSLMREENEQFF.

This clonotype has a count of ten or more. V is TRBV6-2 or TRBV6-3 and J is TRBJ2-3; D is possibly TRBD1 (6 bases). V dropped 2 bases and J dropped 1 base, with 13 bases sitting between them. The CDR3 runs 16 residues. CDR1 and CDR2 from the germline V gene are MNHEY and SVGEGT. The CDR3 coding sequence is TGTGCCAGCAGTTACAGAGGGACACCCCGCACAGATACGCAGTATTTT. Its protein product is CASSYRGTPRTDTQYF.

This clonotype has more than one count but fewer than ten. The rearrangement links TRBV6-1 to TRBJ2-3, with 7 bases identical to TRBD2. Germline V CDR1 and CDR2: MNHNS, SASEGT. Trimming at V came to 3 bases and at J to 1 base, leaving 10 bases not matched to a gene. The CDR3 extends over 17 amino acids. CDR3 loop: CASSELLGGGRTDTQYF. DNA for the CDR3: TGTGCCAGCAGTGAGTTGCTCGGGGGAGGGCGCACAGATACGCAGTATTTT.

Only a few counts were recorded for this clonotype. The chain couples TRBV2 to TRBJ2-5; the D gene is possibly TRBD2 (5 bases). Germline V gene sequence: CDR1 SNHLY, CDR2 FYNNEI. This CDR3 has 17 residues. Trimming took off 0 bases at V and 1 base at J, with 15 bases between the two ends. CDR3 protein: CASSEAGVRVSQETQYF. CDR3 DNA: TGTGCCAGCAGTGAAGCGGGAGTTCGGGTATCCCAAGAGACCCAGTACTTC.

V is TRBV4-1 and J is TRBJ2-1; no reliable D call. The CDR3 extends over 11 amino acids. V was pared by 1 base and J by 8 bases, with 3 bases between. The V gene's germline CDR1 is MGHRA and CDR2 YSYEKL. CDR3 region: CASSQGHEQFF. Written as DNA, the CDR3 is TGCGCCAGCAGCCAAGGGCATGAGCAGTTCTTC.

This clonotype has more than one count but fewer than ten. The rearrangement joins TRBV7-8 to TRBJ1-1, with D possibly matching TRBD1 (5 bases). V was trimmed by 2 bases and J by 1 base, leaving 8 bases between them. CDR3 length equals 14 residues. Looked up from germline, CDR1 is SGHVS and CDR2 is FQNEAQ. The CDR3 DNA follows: TGTGCCAGCAGCTTAAGGGGACCGAACACTGAAGCTTTCTTT. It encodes CASSLRGPNTEAFF.

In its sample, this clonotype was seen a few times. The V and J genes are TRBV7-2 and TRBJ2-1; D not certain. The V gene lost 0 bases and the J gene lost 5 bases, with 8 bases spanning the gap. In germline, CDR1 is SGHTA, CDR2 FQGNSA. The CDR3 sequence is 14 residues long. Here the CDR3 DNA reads TGTGCCAGCAGCTTAGCGTCGTTTAACAATGAGCAGTTCTTC. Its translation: CASSLASFNNEQFF. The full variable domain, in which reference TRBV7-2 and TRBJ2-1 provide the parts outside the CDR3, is GAGVSQSPSNKVTEKGKDVELRCDPISGHTALYWYRQSLGQGLEFLIYFQGNSAPDKSGLPSDRFSAERTGGSVSTLTIQRTQQEDSAVYLCASSLASFNNEQFFGPGTRLTVL.

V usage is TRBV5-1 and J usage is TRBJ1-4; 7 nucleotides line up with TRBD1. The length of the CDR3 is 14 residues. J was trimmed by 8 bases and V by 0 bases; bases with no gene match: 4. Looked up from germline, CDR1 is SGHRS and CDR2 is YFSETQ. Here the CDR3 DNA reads TGCGCCAGCAGCTTGGGACAGGGAATGGAAAAACTGTTTTTT. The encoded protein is CASSLGQGMEKLFF. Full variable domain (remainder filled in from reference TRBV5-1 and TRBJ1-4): KAGVTQTPRYLIKTRGQQVTLSCSPISGHRSVSWYQQTPGQGLQFLFEYFSETQRNKGNFPGRFSGRQFSNSRSEMNVSTLELGDSALYLCASSLGQGMEKLFFGSGTQLSVL.

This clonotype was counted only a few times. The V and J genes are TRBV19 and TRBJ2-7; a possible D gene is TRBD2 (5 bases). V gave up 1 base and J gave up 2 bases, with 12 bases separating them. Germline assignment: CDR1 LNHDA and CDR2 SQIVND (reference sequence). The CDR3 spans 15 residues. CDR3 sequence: CASSIGGGQAYEQYF. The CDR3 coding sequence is TGTGCCAGTAGTATAGGCGGCGGGCAAGCCTACGAGCAGTACTTC.

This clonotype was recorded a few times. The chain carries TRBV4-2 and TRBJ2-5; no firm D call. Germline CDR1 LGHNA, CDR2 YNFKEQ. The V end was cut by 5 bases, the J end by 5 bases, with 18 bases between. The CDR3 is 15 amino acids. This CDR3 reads CASSSFRAPRETQYF. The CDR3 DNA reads TGTGCCAGCAGCTCGTTCCGGGCCCCCAGGGAGACCCAGTACTTC.

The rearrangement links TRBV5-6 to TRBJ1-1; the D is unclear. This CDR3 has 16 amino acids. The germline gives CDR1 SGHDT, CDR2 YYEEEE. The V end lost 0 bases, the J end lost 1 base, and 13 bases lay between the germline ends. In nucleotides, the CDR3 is TGTGCCAGCAGCTTGGCCATGGAGTGGGAGAACACTGAAGCTTTCTTT. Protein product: CASSLAMEWENTEAFF. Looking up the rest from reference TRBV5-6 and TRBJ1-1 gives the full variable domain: DAGVTQSPTHLIKTRGQQVTLRCSPKSGHDTVSWYQQALGQGPQFIFQYYEEEERQRGNFPDRFSGHQFPNYSSELNVNALLLGDSALYLCASSLAMEWENTEAFFGQGTRLTVV.

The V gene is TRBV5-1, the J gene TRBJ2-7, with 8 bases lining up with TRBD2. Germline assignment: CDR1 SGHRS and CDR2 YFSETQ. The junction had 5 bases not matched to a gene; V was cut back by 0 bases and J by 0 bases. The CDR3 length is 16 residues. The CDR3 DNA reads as TGCGCCAGCAGCTTGGGCGGGAGGATACTCTCCTACGAGCAGTACTTC. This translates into CASSLGGRILSYEQYF.

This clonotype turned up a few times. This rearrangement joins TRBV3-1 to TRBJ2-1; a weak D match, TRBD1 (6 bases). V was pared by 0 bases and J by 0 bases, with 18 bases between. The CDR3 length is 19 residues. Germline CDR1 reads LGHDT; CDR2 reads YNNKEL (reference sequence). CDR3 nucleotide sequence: TGTGCCAGCAGCCAAGATTACCTACAGGGTACCGACTCCTACAATGAGCAGTTCTTC. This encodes CASSQDYLQGTDSYNEQFF.

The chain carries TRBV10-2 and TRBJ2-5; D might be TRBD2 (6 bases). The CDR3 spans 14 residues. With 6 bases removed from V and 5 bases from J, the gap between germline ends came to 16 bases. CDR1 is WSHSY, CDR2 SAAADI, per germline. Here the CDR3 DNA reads TGCGCCAGCAGGGGGACTTCCTGGAGGGAGACCCAGTACTTC. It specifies CASRGTSWRETQYF.

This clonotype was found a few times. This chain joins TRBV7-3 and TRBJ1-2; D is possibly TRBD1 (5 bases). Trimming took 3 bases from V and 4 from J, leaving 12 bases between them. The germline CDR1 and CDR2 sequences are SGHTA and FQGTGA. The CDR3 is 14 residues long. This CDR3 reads CASSLGPGSYGYTF. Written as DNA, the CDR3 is TGTGCCAGCAGCTTGGGGCCCGGTAGCTATGGCTACACCTTC.

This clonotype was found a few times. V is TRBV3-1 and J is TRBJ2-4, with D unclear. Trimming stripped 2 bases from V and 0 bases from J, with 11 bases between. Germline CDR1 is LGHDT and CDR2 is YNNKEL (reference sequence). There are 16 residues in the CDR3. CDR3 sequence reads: CASSQYDLLAKNIQYF. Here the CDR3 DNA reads TGTGCCAGCAGCCAATACGACCTCTTAGCCAAAAACATTCAGTACTTC.